This T cell receptor beta chain came from a study of T cell responses to AZD1222 COVID-19 vaccine. Whole-study findings and limits: Spike-specific TCR depth and breadth grew after two AZD1222 doses. The number of AZD1222 recipients seropositive at baseline was only 6 or 7.

This CDR3 is 14 amino acids long. Trimming pared 7 bases from V and 4 bases from J, leaving 19 bases between. Germline V gene data show CDR1 as SQVTM and CDR2 as ANQGSEA. The table came from immunoSEQ multiplex PCR; TCRdb's copy has only in-frame clones and leaves some out. The table shows 120,000 to 150,000 clones, with approximately 89% occurring only once. On this clone: The antigen remains unidentified.

This chain links TRBV29-1 with TRBJ2-5; possibly TRBD1 or TRBD2 for D (5 bases each). Sequences were derived from peripheral blood, sampled on day 0 of AZD1222 vaccination. This TCR was recovered from an adult in good health. For the CDR3, the DNA is TGCAGCGCCCGGCCGGCCCAGGGAGTAGAGACCCAGTACTTC. Its translation is CSARPAQGVETQYF.